This paragraph reports one TCR beta chain. No antigen is known for it. The V gene's germline CDR1 is LNHDA and CDR2 SQIVND (reference sequence). The CDR3 loop spans 14 amino acids. Trimming removed 4 bases at V and 0 bases at J, with 7 bases between. This entry comes from a study of radiotherapy plus CTLA-4 blockade in lung cancer. Study findings and constraints: Some TCR clones had been derived from tumors. These clones expanded in peripheral blood after radiotherapy plus ipilimumab.

Profiling relied on immunoSEQ multiplex PCR, and the TCRdb table lists in-frame clones only, not all of them. This sample has some 62,000 clones; 77% occur once, and the top ten carry approximately 4%. Material: peripheral blood, obtained from a patient treated with radiotherapy plus ipilimumab. This chain connects TRBV19 to TRBJ1-5; D gene uncertain. The sequence came from a human donor with non-small cell lung cancer who had a complete response to radiotherapy plus ipilimumab. The CDR3 region has the DNA TGTGCCAGTAGTAACCCGAATAGCAATCAGCCCCAGCATTTT. Amino acid sequence: CASSNPNSNQPQHF. Full variable domain (rest looked up from reference TRBV19 and TRBJ1-5): DGGITQSPKYLFRKEGQNVTLSCEQNLNHDAMYWYRQDPGQGLRLIYYSQIVNDFQKGDIAEGYSVSREKKESFPLTVTSAQKNPTAFYLCASSNPNSNQPQHFGDGTRLSIL.